One and the same sample provided the 24 T cell receptor beta chains below, sequenced in a study of T cells in women clearing cervical HPV infection. The assay was immunoSEQ multiplex PCR, and TCRdb's table has in-frame clones only and misses some. The table lists around 39,000 clones. Material: blood buffy coat. The receptors derive from a woman between 18 and 69 years old with a cervical HPV16 infection that either progressed to CIN3+ or cleared (not recorded which).

About this clone itself: The CDR3 goes on 3 residues after the read ends, and that part is filled in from the germline J gene. V usage is TRBV5-1 and J usage is TRBJ1-2; 9 bases fit TRBD1. The CDR3 sequence is 13 residues long. CDR1 and CDR2 (germline): SGHRS, YFSETQ. Incomplete CDR3 DNA: TGCGCCAGCAGCTTGGGGACAGGGGTCGAC. Protein: CASSLGTGVD. The complete CDR3 protein is CASSLGTGVDYTF. The complete variable domain, with remaining parts taken from reference TRBV5-1 and TRBJ1-2, reads KAGVTQTPRYLIKTRGQQVTLSCSPISGHRSVSWYQQTPGQGLQFLFEYFSETQRNKGNFPGRFSGRQFSNSRSEMNVSTLELGDSALYLCASSLGTGVDYTFGSGTRLTVV.

Details on this clone: From the germline J gene comes the end of the CDR3, since the read stops 3 residues before it. The chain couples TRBV7-3 to TRBJ2-3; 8 bases fit TRBD2. Germline V gene sequence: CDR1 SGHTA, CDR2 FQGTGA. With 3 bases clipped from V and 4 bases from J, the junction kept 6 bases outside the gene matches. The CDR3 consists of 15 residues. This chain's CDR3 is CASSFGGGSADTQYF. The CDR3 bases that were read are TGTGCCAGCAGCTTTGGCGGGGGGTCCGCAGATACG.

About this clone: The read stops 3 residues short of the end of the CDR3; the missing end is completed from the germline J gene. The chain couples TRBV7-9 to TRBJ2-7; D gene uncertain. V lost 4 bases and J 1 base, leaving 5 bases between the germline ends. CDR1 is SEHNR and CDR2 is FQNEAQ in the germline V gene (reference sequence). The CDR3 is made up of 12 amino acids. The CDR3 bases that were read are TGTGCCAGCAGCTCCACATCCTACGAG. It codes for CASSSTSYE. The full CDR3 sequence reads CASSSTSYEQYF.

Regarding this clone: The sequenced fragment ends 3 residues before the CDR3 boundary, so the rest is inferred from the germline J gene. The chain links TRBV2 to TRBJ2-7; TRBD2 is a possible D gene (5 bases). Germline CDR1 is SNHLY and CDR2 is FYNNEI. Trimming took off 6 bases at V and 6 bases at J, with 15 bases between the two ends. The CDR3 runs to 13 residues. The sequenced part of the CDR3 DNA is TGTGCCAGCAGCACGGAGCATGAGGGCGAG. Translating it yields CASSTEHEGE. The CDR3 in full is CASSTEHEGEQYF. The complete variable domain, with remaining parts taken from reference TRBV2 and TRBJ2-7, reads EPEVTQTPSHQVTQMGQEVILRCVPISNHLYFYWYRQILGQKVEFLVSFYNNEISEKSEIFDDQFSVERPDGSNFTLKIRSTKLEDSAMYFCASSTEHEGEQYFGPGTRLTVT.

Note on this clone: The observed sequence ends 3 residues before the CDR3 terminus, with the missing tail filled in from the germline J gene. V usage is TRBV20-1 and J usage is TRBJ2-2; 10 positions match TRBD2. V was pared by 6 bases and J by 6 bases, with 10 bases of the junction left unmatched. The germline gives CDR1 DFQATT, CDR2 SNEGSKA (reference sequence). The CDR3 has 15 amino acids. CDR3 bases read: TGCAGTGCCCCAAAAGCGGGAGGGGAGGCCGGGGAG. Residues: CSAPKAGGEAGE. The CDR3, in full, reads CSAPKAGGEAGELFF.

Regarding this clone: The read gets to within 3 residues of the CDR3 end, and the germline J gene fills in the rest. V gene TRBV7-9 combines with J gene TRBJ2-5; perhaps TRBD2 as D (5 bases). The germline CDR1 and CDR2 sequences are SEHNR and FQNEAQ (reference sequence). The CDR3 has 14 amino acids. Partial CDR3 DNA: TGTGCCATAGCACGGGCCCCTAGCACAGATACC. This sequence encodes CAIARAPSTDT. In full, the CDR3 reads CAIARAPSTDTQYF.

Concerning this clone itself: The read ends 3 residues before the CDR3 terminus; that terminus is restored from the germline J gene. The V gene is TRBV10-1, the J gene TRBJ2-1, with TRBD1 matching over 9 bases. V lost 6 bases to trimming and J lost 8 bases; unmatched junction nucleotides: 5. The germline gives CDR1 WNHNN, CDR2 SYGVQD (reference sequence). CDR3 length: 13 residues. Incomplete CDR3 DNA: TGCGCCAGCAGACGGACAGGGGAAGATGAG. Translation: CASRRTGEDE. The CDR3 reads in full as CASRRTGEDEQFF.

Comments on this clone: The read terminates 3 residues ahead of where the CDR3 ends, so the germline J gene completes it. This chain joins TRBV20-1 and TRBJ2-4; possible D gene TRBD2, 6 bases. CDR3 length: 13 residues. The V and J ends lost 6 bases and 2 bases respectively, with 11 bases between them. Germline-derived CDR1 and CDR2 are DFQATT and SNEGSKA (reference sequence). CDR3 DNA (partial): TGCAGTGCCAATAGCGGAACCAAAAACATT. Its protein product is CSANSGTKNI. The CDR3, in full, reads CSANSGTKNIQYF.

Worth noting for this clone: The missing CDR3 end, 3 residues past where the read stops, is filled in from the germline J gene. The genes are TRBV7-9 and TRBJ2-4; D is unresolved. CDR1 SEHNR and CDR2 FQNEAQ come from the germline V gene (reference sequence). The CDR3 is made up of 15 amino acids. The CDR3 sequence: CASSLSKTPSHGQYF. The CDR3 bases that were read are TGTGCCAGCAGCCTCTCTAAAACCCCTTCGCACGGT.

A remark on this clone: The CDR3 goes on 3 residues after the read ends, and that part is filled in from the germline J gene. The rearrangement joins TRBV2 to TRBJ2-3; D uncertain. This CDR3 is built from 11 residues. V dropped 7 bases and J dropped 6 bases, with 8 bases sitting between them. Germline CDR1 reads SNHLY; CDR2 reads FYNNEI. The sequenced part of the CDR3 DNA is TGTGCCAGCATCAGATTGGATACG. Protein sequence: CASIRLDT. The CDR3 in its entirety is CASIRLDTQYF.

As concerns this clone: Coverage ceases 3 residues before the CDR3 finishes, and the germline J gene fills in the end. Within the sample, other DNA sequences also encode this same CDR3. V gene TRBV11-2 combines with J gene TRBJ1-3, with D uncertain. Germline assignment: CDR1 SGHAT and CDR2 FQNNGV. V lost 1 base and J 8 bases, leaving 9 bases between the germline ends. CDR3 length: 13 residues. The sequenced part of the CDR3 DNA is TGTGCCAGCAGCTTAGTTGTTACAGACACC. The encoded protein is CASSLVVTDT. The full CDR3 sequence reads CASSLVVTDTIYF. Full variable domain (missing parts from reference TRBV11-2 and TRBJ1-3): EAGVAQSPRYKIIEKRQSVAFWCNPISGHATLYWYQQILGQGPKLLIQFQNNGVVDDSQLPKDRFSAERLKGVDSTLKIQPAKLEDSAVYLCASSLVVTDTIYFGEGSWLTVV.

The CDR3 DNA, read in part, is TGTGCCAGCAGCTTACCGGGACTCTCTTCGGAGACC. Its protein is CASSLPGLSSET. The CDR3, in full, reads CASSLPGLSSETQYF. The chain is built from TRBV7-7 and TRBJ2-5; D may be TRBD2 (6 bases). The read ends 3 residues early relative to the CDR3; the germline J gene fills the gap. Germline V lookup: CDR1 SSHAT, CDR2 FNYEAQ (reference sequence). V was shortened by 2 bases and J by 5 bases, with 15 bases between the two germline ends. The CDR3 sequence is 15 residues long.

With respect to this clone: The read gets to within 3 residues of the CDR3 end, and the germline J gene fills in the rest. The gene calls are TRBV7-9 and TRBJ1-4, with D unresolved. With 3 bases removed from V and 2 bases from J, the gap between germline ends came to 10 bases. Germline V gene data show CDR1 as SEHNR and CDR2 as FQNEAQ (reference sequence). The CDR3 totals 15 residues. CDR3 residues: CASSLIDGTNEKLFF. The CDR3 DNA, read in part, is TGTGCCAGCAGCTTGATAGACGGGACTAATGAAAAA.

Regarding this clone: The CDR3 extends 3 residues past the end of the read, so its final part is completed from the germline J gene. V gene TRBV10-3 combines with J gene TRBJ2-1, with 11 positions matching TRBD2. Trimming took 4 bases from V and 5 from J; bases not matched to a gene: 16. Germline V CDR1 and CDR2: ENHRY, SYGVKD. CDR3 length: 19 residues. The CDR3 is CAISVGGLAGGYKNNEQFF. The sequenced part of the CDR3 DNA is TGTGCCATCAGTGTTGGTGGGCTAGCGGGGGGCTACAAAAACAATGAG.

Concerning this clone itself: The CDR3 end is not reached by the read, which stops 3 residues before it; the germline J gene fills it in. The chain has TRBV18 and TRBJ1-4; no reliable D call. The CDR3 is 12 amino acids. Trimming removed 11 bases from V and 0 bases from J, with 7 bases in between. Germline V gives CDR1 KGHSH, CDR2 LQKENI. The covered CDR3 bases are TGTGCCTCGGGTGCAACTAATGAAAAA. It specifies CASGATNEK. The CDR3 as a whole reads CASGATNEKLFF.

Notes on this clone: The CDR3 extends 3 residues past the end of the read, so its final part is completed from the germline J gene. This sequence joins TRBV20-1 and TRBJ2-3, with TRBD2 matching 8 bases. CDR1 and CDR2 from the germline V gene are DFQATT and SNEGSKA (reference sequence). CDR3 length: 16 amino acids. V trimming: 0 bases; J trimming: 5 bases; junction bases outside the gene matches: 10. The DNA read from the CDR3 is TGCAGTGCTAGAGATCGGGGGGGGACTTCCGGAGATACG. As protein: CSARDRGGTSGDT. The whole CDR3 sequence reads CSARDRGGTSGDTQYF.

On this clone: The CDR3 extends 3 residues past the end of the read, so its final part is completed from the germline J gene. This chain joins TRBV5-1 and TRBJ1-3; D gene uncertain. V lost 5 bases to trimming and J lost 2 bases, with 11 bases between them. The CDR3 totals 14 residues. Germline assignment: CDR1 SGHRS and CDR2 YFSETQ. The CDR3 loop is CASSREEAGNTIYF. CDR3 DNA (partial): TGCGCCAGCAGTCGAGAAGAGGCTGGAAACACC.

About this clone: The read ends 3 residues before the CDR3 terminus; that terminus is restored from the germline J gene. The gene calls are TRBV2 and TRBJ1-5; a possible D gene is TRBD1 (6 bases). The CDR3 loop spans 15 amino acids. Trimming left V 8 bases short and J 1 base short, with 15 bases between. Germline loops: CDR1 SNHLY, CDR2 FYNNEI. CDR3 bases read: TGTGCCAGCTCAGAGGTTGGACAGAGCAATCAGCCC. It translates to CASSEVGQSNQP. The entire CDR3 sequence reads CASSEVGQSNQPQHF.

Worth noting for this clone: The DNA ends 3 residues before the CDR3 does, and the rest of the CDR3 is filled in from the germline J gene. The rearrangement links TRBV11-3 to TRBJ2-1; 7 bases map to TRBD2. V shed 1 base and J 5 bases; nucleotides not matched to a gene: 5. This CDR3 has 15 residues. Germline assignment: CDR1 SGHNT and CDR2 YENEEA. The CDR3 bases that were read are TGTGCCAGCAGCTTAGGGGGGGGAACTCACAATGAG. It encodes CASSLGGGTHNE. The full-length CDR3 reads as CASSLGGGTHNEQFF.

Remarks on this clone: Read coverage stops 3 residues before the CDR3 terminus; the germline J gene supplies the remainder. V gene TRBV29-1 combines with J gene TRBJ2-4; 9 nucleotides match TRBD2. V was pared by 8 bases and J by 6 bases, with 8 bases of the junction left unmatched. This CDR3 region has 13 residues. CDR1 is SQVTM and CDR2 is ANQGSEA in the germline V gene. The sequenced part of the CDR3 DNA is TGCAGCACTGTGACTAGCGGTCTAAACATT. This gives the protein CSTVTSGLNI. The complete CDR3 reads CSTVTSGLNIQYF.

Turning to this clone: The read ends 3 residues before the CDR3 terminus; that terminus is restored from the germline J gene. The chain recombines TRBV19 with TRBJ2-2; D perhaps matches TRBD2 (5 bases). The CDR3 has 15 residues. Trimming took off 9 bases at V and 7 bases at J, with 21 bases between the two ends. CDR1 and CDR2 from the germline V gene are LNHDA and SQIVND (reference sequence). CDR3: CARPSSGGGHGELFF. CDR3 bases read: TGTGCCAGACCCTCCTCAGGTGGAGGCCACGGGGAG.

A word on this clone: The CDR3 end is not reached by the read, which stops 3 residues before it; the germline J gene fills it in. V and J are TRBV19 and TRBJ2-3; 7 bases line up with TRBD1. Germline V lookup: CDR1 LNHDA, CDR2 SQIVND (reference sequence). The CDR3 extends over 17 amino acids. The CDR3 reads CASSTSGTVYSNQPQYF. The CDR3 bases that were read are TGTGCCAGTAGTACCTCCGGGACAGTATATAGCAATCAGCCG.

To note about this clone: From the germline J gene comes the end of the CDR3, since the read stops 3 residues before it. V is TRBV19 and J is TRBJ1-1; a weak D match, TRBD1 (5 bases). Germline V CDR1 and CDR2: LNHDA, SQIVND (reference sequence). The V and J ends lost 4 bases and 1 base respectively, with 7 bases between them. This CDR3 is 13 amino acids long. CDR3 DNA, as far as it was read: TGTGCCAGTAGTACAACAGGGAACACTGAA. It encodes CASSTTGNTE. The CDR3 as a whole reads CASSTTGNTEAFF. The variable domain in full, with the rest retrieved from reference TRBV19 and TRBJ1-1, is DGGITQSPKYLFRKEGQNVTLSCEQNLNHDAMYWYRQDPGQGLRLIYYSQIVNDFQKGDIAEGYSVSREKKESFPLTVTSAQKNPTAFYLCASSTTGNTEAFFGQGTRLTVV.

About this clone itself: The read gets to within 3 residues of the CDR3 end, and the germline J gene fills in the rest. This sequence joins TRBV19 and TRBJ1-2; D uncertain. This CDR3 contains 16 residues. Germline V CDR1 and CDR2: LNHDA, SQIVND (reference sequence). CDR3 in amino acids: CASSISSGRSTDTYTF. Incomplete CDR3 DNA: TGTGCCAGTAGTATCTCAAGCGGGAGATCAACAGATACC. The variable domain in full, completed from reference TRBV19 and TRBJ1-2, reads DGGITQSPKYLFRKEGQNVTLSCEQNLNHDAMYWYRQDPGQGLRLIYYSQIVNDFQKGDIAEGYSVSREKKESFPLTVTSAQKNPTAFYLCASSISSGRSTDTYTFGSGTRLTVV.